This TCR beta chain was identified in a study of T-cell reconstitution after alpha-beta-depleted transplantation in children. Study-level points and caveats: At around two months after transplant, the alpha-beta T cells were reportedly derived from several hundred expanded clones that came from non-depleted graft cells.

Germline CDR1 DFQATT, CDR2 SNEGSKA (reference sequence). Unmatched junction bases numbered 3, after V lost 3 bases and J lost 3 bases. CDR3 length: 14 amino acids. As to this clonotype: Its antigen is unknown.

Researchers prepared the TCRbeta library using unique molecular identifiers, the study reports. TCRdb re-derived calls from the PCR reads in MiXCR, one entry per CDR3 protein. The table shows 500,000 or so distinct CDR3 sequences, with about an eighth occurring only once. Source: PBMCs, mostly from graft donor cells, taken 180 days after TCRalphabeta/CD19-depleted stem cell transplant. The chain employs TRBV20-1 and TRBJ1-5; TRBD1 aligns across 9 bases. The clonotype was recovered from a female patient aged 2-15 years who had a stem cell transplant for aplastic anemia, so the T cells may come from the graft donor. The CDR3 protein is CSARRDRDNQPQHF. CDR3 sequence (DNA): TGCAGTGCTAGGAGGGACAGGGACAATCAGCCCCAGCATTTT.